This T cell receptor beta chain was profiled in a study of blood T cells in healthy people across ages. Study-level findings and limits: Roughly linearly, TCR beta diversity per million T cells fell as age increased. The percentage of naive T cells correlated strongly with TCR beta diversity.

Per germline, CDR1 MDHEN and CDR2 SYDVKM. V was trimmed by 7 bases and J by 6 bases, leaving 22 bases between them. The CDR3 is 15 amino acids. The use of a sample-barcoded 5' primer and a J-beta primer mix characterized a second PCR of roughly 6 to 12 cycles. TCRdb called the 5' RACE reads again in MiXCR, with one record for every CDR3 protein. The sample lists about 970,000 distinct CDR3 sequences, approximately 50% seen once, with over 20% in the top ten. This clonotype was found once. The antigen is undetermined. The sequence was collected from an older woman in good health. V gene TRBV28 combines with J gene TRBJ2-7; D remains unclear. Sequencing used blood. The CDR3 bases are TGTGCCAGCACCCGCTACTTCAACTTAGTTTCCGAGCAGTACTTC. Translating it yields CASTRYFNLVSEQYF. The variable domain in full, with the rest retrieved from reference TRBV28 and TRBJ2-7, is DVKVTQSSRYLVKRTGEKVFLECVQDMDHENMFWYRQDPGLGLRLIYFSYDVKMKEKGDIPEGYSVSREKKERFSLILESASTNQTSMYLCASTRYFNLVSEQYFGPGTRLTVT.